This passage covers 4 T cell receptor beta chains from one sample sequenced in a study of shared clonotypes between healthy human individuals. Terminally differentiated effector memory CD45RA+ cells were excluded by CCR7 positive selection of CD45RO-negative cells. The protocol was immunoSEQ multiplex PCR, while the TCRdb copy is restricted to in-frame clones and leaves out a portion. The sample consists of over 800,000 clones, 92% of them appearing once. The sequencing sample was made of naive CD8+ T cells sorted from blood. These receptor sequences come from a man younger than 40 in good health.

This chain uses TRBV19 with TRBJ2-5, with TRBD1 matching 12 bases. Germline lookup yields CDR1 LNHDA and CDR2 SQIVND (reference sequence). The CDR3 sequence is 16 residues long. V shed 3 bases and J 4 bases; nucleotides not matched to a gene: 6. CDR3 nucleotide sequence: TGTGCCAGTAGTATTGGGACAGGGGGCGAGGTAGAGACCCAGTACTTC. Amino acids: CASSIGTGGEVETQYF. Based on the CDR3 plus reference TRBV19 and TRBJ2-5, the full variable domain is DGGITQSPKYLFRKEGQNVTLSCEQNLNHDAMYWYRQDPGQGLRLIYYSQIVNDFQKGDIAEGYSVSREKKESFPLTVTSAQKNPTAFYLCASSIGTGGEVETQYFGPGTRLLVL.

The chain couples TRBV4-1 to TRBJ2-1; D is undetermined. Trimming pared 5 bases from V and 8 bases from J, leaving 16 bases between. Germline V lookup: CDR1 MGHRA, CDR2 YSYEKL. This CDR3 is 14 amino acids long. The CDR3 loop is CASSYIASDDEQFF. CDR3 sequence (DNA): TGCGCCAGCAGCTACATAGCATCAGACGATGAGCAGTTCTTC.

The chain links TRBV6-6 to TRBJ1-5; no clear D. Germline V gene sequence: CDR1 MNHNY, CDR2 SVGAGI (reference sequence). Trimming left V 0 bases short and J 7 bases short, with 10 bases between. This CDR3 comprises 14 residues. This CDR3 is CASSYSGSGQPQHF. In DNA, the CDR3 is TGTGCCAGCAGTTACTCAGGGTCGGGGCAGCCCCAGCATTTT.

The V call is TRBV7-2, the J call TRBJ2-7; TRBD2 agrees at 7 bases. Germline V gives CDR1 SGHTA, CDR2 FQGNSA. J was trimmed by 0 bases and V by 6 bases; bases with no gene match: 8. The CDR3 spans 15 residues. The DNA of the CDR3 is TGTGCCAGCAGTTTCGGGACTACCCTCTCCTACGAGCAGTACTTC. It specifies CASSFGTTLSYEQYF. The whole variable domain, filled in from reference TRBV7-2 and TRBJ2-7, reads GAGVSQSPSNKVTEKGKDVELRCDPISGHTALYWYRQSLGQGLEFLIYFQGNSAPDKSGLPSDRFSAERTGGSVSTLTIQRTQQEDSAVYLCASSFGTTLSYEQYFGPGTRLTVT.